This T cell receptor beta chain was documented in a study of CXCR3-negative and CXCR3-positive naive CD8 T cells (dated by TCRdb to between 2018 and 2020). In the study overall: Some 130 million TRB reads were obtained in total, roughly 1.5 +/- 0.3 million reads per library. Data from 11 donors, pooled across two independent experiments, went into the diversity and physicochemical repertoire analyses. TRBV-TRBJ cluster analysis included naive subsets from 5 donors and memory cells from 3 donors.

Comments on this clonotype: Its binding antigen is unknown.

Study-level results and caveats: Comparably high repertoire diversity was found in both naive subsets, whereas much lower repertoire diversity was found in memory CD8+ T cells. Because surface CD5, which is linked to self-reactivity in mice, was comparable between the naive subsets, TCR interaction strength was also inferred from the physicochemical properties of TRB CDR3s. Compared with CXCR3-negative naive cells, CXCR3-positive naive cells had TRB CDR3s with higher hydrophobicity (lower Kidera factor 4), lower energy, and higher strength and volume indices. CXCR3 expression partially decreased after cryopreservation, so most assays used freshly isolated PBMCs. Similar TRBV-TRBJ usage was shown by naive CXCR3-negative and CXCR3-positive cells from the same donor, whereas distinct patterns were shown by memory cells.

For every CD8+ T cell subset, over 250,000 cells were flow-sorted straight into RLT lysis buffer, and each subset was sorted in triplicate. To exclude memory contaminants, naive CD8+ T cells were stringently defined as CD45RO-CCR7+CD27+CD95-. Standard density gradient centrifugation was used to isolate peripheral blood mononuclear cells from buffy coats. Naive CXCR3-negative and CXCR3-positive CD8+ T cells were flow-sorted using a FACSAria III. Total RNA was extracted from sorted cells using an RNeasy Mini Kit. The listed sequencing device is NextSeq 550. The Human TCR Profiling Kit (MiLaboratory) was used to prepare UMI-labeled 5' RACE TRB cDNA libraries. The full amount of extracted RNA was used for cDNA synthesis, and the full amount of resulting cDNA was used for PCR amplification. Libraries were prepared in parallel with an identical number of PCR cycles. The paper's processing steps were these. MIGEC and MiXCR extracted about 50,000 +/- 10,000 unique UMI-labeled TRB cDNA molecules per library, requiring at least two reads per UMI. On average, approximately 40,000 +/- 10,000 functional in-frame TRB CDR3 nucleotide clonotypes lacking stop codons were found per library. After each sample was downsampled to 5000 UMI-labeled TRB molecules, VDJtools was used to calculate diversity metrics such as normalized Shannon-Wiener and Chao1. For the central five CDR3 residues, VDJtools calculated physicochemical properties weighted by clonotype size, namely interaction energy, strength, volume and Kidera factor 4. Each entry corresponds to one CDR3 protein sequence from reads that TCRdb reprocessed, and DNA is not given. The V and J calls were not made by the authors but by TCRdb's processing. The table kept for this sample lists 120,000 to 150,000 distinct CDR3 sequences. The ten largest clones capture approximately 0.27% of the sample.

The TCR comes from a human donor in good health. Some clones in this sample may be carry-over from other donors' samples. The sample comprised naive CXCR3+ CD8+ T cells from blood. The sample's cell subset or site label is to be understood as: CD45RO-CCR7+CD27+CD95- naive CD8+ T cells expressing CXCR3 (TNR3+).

The CDR3 protein is CASAGATGGWGNTEAFF. The sequence is built from TRBV7-9 and TRBJ1-1; the D gene TCRdb calls, TRBD1, cannot be checked with no DNA. The germline V gene (reference sequence) gives CDR1 as SEHNR and CDR2 as FQNEAQ. The CDR3, from cysteine to phenylalanine, totals 17 residues. DNA was not recorded.